The rows below give T cell receptor beta chains drawn from one sample of a study of cytomegalovirus exposure and HLA in healthy donors. Measured with immunoSEQ multiplex PCR; TCRdb has only the in-frame clones, and not every one. The sample consists of about 120,000 clones, around four fifths of them appearing once. Input material: PBMCs. These receptors all stem from a man younger than 35 in good health and CMV-seropositive. Each CDR3 is given with its conserved first and last residue. Size is omitted from some rows. Given values are once, few, many or a class for expanded clones.

CDR3: CASSQTGTLFSSYEQYF
size: -
V: TRBV27

CDR3: CASSDGQGNNEQFF
size: -
V: TRBV6-4

CDR3: CASSAIGGIRYTF
size: -
V: TRBV7-2

CDR3: CATSRDKGAGELFF
size: -
V: TRBV15

CDR3: CASSVTGELFF
size: once
V: TRBV6-1

CDR3: CASSIGTGWKHKTEAFF
size: -
V: TRBV13

CDR3: CASSLNPLGRGWGKNIQYF
size: -
V: TRBV28

CDR3: CATSREAGSYEQYF
size: -
V: TRBV15

CDR3: CASSLFRGSVNTEAFF
size: -
V: TRBV5-4

CDR3: CASEQTALQRYGYTF
size: -
V: TRBV28

CDR3: CASSYSDRGPYEQYF
size: -
V: TRBV6-6

CDR3: CASRGQENYGYTF
size: few
V: TRBV6-5